This TCR beta chain appears in the sequencing data of a study of T cell repertoires in cytomegalovirus infection. Overall study context: Public TCR beta signatures were indicative of both CMV infection and a matching HLA type. The study, taken as a whole, reports: The study identified carriers of CMV plus the relevant HLA from cumulative public TCR beta family frequency. There were HLA-C-restricted CMV-specific TCR beta clonotypes dominating the ex vivo response.

From germline, CDR1 is SGHVS and CDR2 FNYEAQ. This CDR3 is 12 amino acids long. V lost 8 bases to trimming and J lost 4 bases, with 6 bases between them. One entry per CDR3 protein, called by TCRdb with MiXCR from the reads. In the table there are around 630,000 distinct CDR3 sequences, 20% to 30% of which are singletons. This clonotype was picked up many times. Its antigen is not identified. This TCR derives from a human donor in good health (CMV status not recorded). Some clones in this sample may be carry-over from other donors' samples. The rearrangement uses TRBV7-6 and TRBJ2-6; D is unclear. Sequenced input: CD8+ T cells from PBMCs. This chain's CDR3 is CASGSGANVLTF. CDR3 sequence (DNA): TGTGCCAGCGGAAGCGGGGCCAACGTCCTGACTTTC.